The present entry profiles one TCR beta chain with its context. This clone has just a few counts. Its antigen is unknown. Qualities for individual bases were not recorded, and no much larger clone is one base off. The High Capacity cDNA Reverse Transcription Kit was used to reverse transcribe all of the isolated RNA, meaning that expressed TCRB transcripts were what got sequenced. Deep immunoSEQ sequencing was performed on naive, central memory and regulatory T cell samples, with an average of roughly 3.3 million total reads per sample. Sorted cells were lysed in RLT buffer and RNA was extracted with DNase-treated RNeasy Micro or Mini kits, depending on cell number. To prevent cross-contamination, every cell subset was processed on its own, while patient and healthy donor samples were processed together. Using the immunoSEQ multiplex PCR, TCRB sequences were amplified from cDNA into 87-bp fragments spanning the CDR3 region. Sequencing of the amplicons was performed on the Illumina HiSeq platform. On the authors' methods: Synthetic template baselines were used to correct PCR bias computationally, reads within Hamming distance 2 were collapsed together, and singletons that could not be merged were discarded. Reads were aligned against IMGT to assign V, D and J genes, CDR3 length and insertions or deletions at six rearrangement sites. Within each subset, clonotype counts were normalized to sorted cell number, after which true diversity and Gini coefficients were computed with the tcR R package. Repertoire sharing was quantified using the overlap coefficient calculated on TCRB nucleotide sequences. As a proxy for the pre-selection repertoire, out-of-frame TCRB sequences from naive cells were analyzed. Entries here come from immuneACCESS through TCRdb and include only in-frame sequences with V and J called. Some clones fail to appear in such tables; in the studies checked, an unresolved V gene covers under half of the shortfall, and the cause of the remainder is unknown. V and J calls and clone size are those listed in that table; D and trimming were worked out from the DNA. In all, the sample holds 350,000 to 400,000 clones, and over 13% of those were seen once. Of the sample, under 0.02% falls within the top ten clones.

Each donor gave one peripheral blood draw, roughly 110 mL on average, collected into heparinised tubes. Using a panel that included CD45RO, CCR7, CD25, CD127, CD95 and CD27, naive, central memory, regulatory and stem cell-like memory CD4+ T cells were sorted on a BD FACSAria II. Purity was above 95% for every sorted population. PBMCs were isolated right away by Lymphoprep density gradient centrifugation and were stained directly, without culture. So that batch effects would be minimized, each experiment stained and sorted samples in pairs, pairing one healthy donor with one patient. This sample was included in a study of beta chain features in type 1 diabetes (dated by TCRdb to the late 2010s). Looking at the study overall: Patients and healthy donors did not differ in mean age, gender distribution, total cell number or subset yield. Regulatory and stem cell-like memory subsets were obtained from only 8 patients and roughly eight healthy donors, while naive and central memory subsets were obtained from all 30 or so donors. A total of approximately 99,000,000 sorted cells were examined across all samples, and RNA yield correlated strongly with the number of cells per subset. In the study, recently diagnosed type 1 diabetes patients and matched healthy donors were compared on the TCRB repertoires of their sorted circulating CD4+ T cell subsets. The full study reports these points: Shorter templates might have been favored by PCR, but patient and control samples were amplified and corrected together, so both groups would have been affected equally by any skew. Because cDNA was sequenced instead of genomic DNA, highly expressing activated cells could be over-represented, though the groups showed no difference in activation or CD3 levels. Type 1 diabetes patients showed a moderate but significant shortening of TCRB CDR3 length in all four CD4+ subsets. At VDJ recombination sites, type 1 diabetes patients had fewer insertions and more deleted nucleotides, which implies abnormalities in thymic rearrangement. Naive, central memory and regulatory TCRB repertoires appeared to be more alike among patients than among healthy donors. HLA sub-analyses involved small numbers of individuals, so any influence of HLA type on TCRB rearrangement remained unresolved.

The CDR3 starts with the cysteine, ends with the phenylalanine, and has 15 residues. Just CDR3 DNA is preserved here, 45 bases in frame from base 1. Reading the germline V gene gives CDR1 KGHSH and CDR2 LQKENI. Trimming leaves V shorter by 6 bases and J shorter by 4 bases, with the junction holding 9 bases beyond the gene matches. The specimen sequenced was naive CD4+ T cells from blood. According to the study, the label for this sample's cell subset or site signals: true naive CD4+ T cells. This TCR came from a woman younger than 30 in good health. Recombination linked TRBV18 to TRBJ1-2; TRBD1 fits 9 bases in the junction. The nucleotides are TGTGCCAGCTCTCAAGGGGACAGGGAAAGCTATGGCTACACCTTC. It translates as CASSQGDRESYGYTF.